The clone carrying this T cell receptor beta chain was detected a few times. A sample-barcoded 5' primer and a J-beta primer mix were used in a second PCR of about 7 to 12 cycles. Each CDR3 protein gets one entry after TCRdb re-called the 5' RACE reads with MiXCR. The sample has roughly 1,100,000 distinct CDR3 sequences, 20% to 25% seen once; the top ten hold around 0.75%. Trimming took 3 bases from V and 4 from J; bases not matched to a gene: 6. The CDR3 is 15 residues long. Per the germline V gene, CDR1 is DFQATT and CDR2 is SNEGSKA (reference sequence). These data come from a study of blood T cells in healthy people across ages. PBMCs numbering at least 7 million were isolated per sample. In addition, the sample was reused for a study of T cells of mothers and their children. That source adds: The yield was over 9.5 million TCR beta CDR3 reads from each mother and a few million from each child. Related mother and child pairs showed slightly greater overlap (not significant) than unrelated pairs did.

Material for sequencing was blood. The chain carries TRBV20-1 and TRBJ2-2; 9 positions match TRBD2. The source of this sequence is a girl aged 2 to 9 in good health. The CDR3 DNA is TGCAGTGCTAGCGGCGGGGGGGCCGGCACCGGGGAGCTGTTTTTT. Residues: CSASGGGAGTGELFF.